This T cell receptor beta chain was identified during a study of CD8 T cells in ankylosing spondylitis. General study points: In the blood and synovial fluid of reactive arthritis, some motif variants had been previously reported. Blood from ankylosing spondylitis patients appeared to carry a characteristic roughly eight-variant TCR beta motif. Disease-linked clones reportedly showed significant enrichment in matched ankylosing spondylitis synovial fluid.

TCRdb itself ran the 5' RACE reads through MiXCR, one entry per CDR3 protein. The table includes a few hundred thousand distinct CDR3 sequences, 18% detected once. Germline lookup yields CDR1 LGHNA and CDR2 YSLEER. V was pared by 0 bases and J by 1 base, with 9 bases between. There are 15 residues in the CDR3. This clonotype was observed a handful of times. Antigen: not known. The chain recombines TRBV4-3 with TRBJ1-1, with D possibly being TRBD1 (5 bases). The receptor comes from a male donor with ankylosing spondylitis or in good health (not recorded which). The sequenced material came from blood, either unsorted or a sorted T cell fraction (not recorded which). CDR3 DNA: TGCGCCAGCAGCCAAGAGGCGCAGGGGAACACTGAAGCTTTCTTT. Its translation is CASSQEAQGNTEAFF.